What follows is one T cell receptor (beta chain) and its context. The antigen is undetermined. This specimen belongs to a study of T cell responses to AZD1222 COVID-19 vaccine. Study outcomes and limitations: A reported finding is that nearly half of spike-specific TCRs target unmutated variant regions. Rises in breadth and depth of Spike-specific TCRs came after two AZD1222 doses. At baseline, just six or seven AZD1222 recipients tested seropositive.

Using immunoSEQ multiplex PCR, the repertoire was profiled, and TCRdb retains in-frame clones only, with some absent. The sample has under 150,000 clones, about nine tenths seen once. Analyses pooled second doses at about 4 or about 12 weeks. V was shortened by 2 bases and J by 4 bases, with 17 bases between the two germline ends. This CDR3 is built from 16 residues. Germline V gives CDR1 MDHEN, CDR2 SYDVKM. The chain employs TRBV28 and TRBJ1-2; a weak D match, TRBD1 (5 bases). The sequence was collected from an adult who received the AZD1222 COVID-19 vaccine. The starting material was peripheral blood, obtained 28 days after the second AZD1222 dose. CDR3 nucleotide sequence: TGTGCCAGCAGTTTACCCGGGGGGGGTGGAGGCTATGGCTACACCTTC. This gives the protein CASSLPGGGGGYGYTF.